This entry is about one TCR beta chain. Its antigen is as yet unknown. The data stem from a study of T cell responses to AZD1222 COVID-19 vaccine. General study findings and limits: White British donors predominated, females outnumbered males, and clonal diversity was possibly underestimated.

CDR3 length: 13 residues. After removal of 10 bases from V and 3 bases from J, the junction contained 7 bases not matched to a gene. The germline gives CDR1 SNHLY, CDR2 FYNNEI. The table came from immunoSEQ multiplex PCR; TCRdb's copy has only in-frame clones and leaves some out. There are 150,000 or so clones in the sample; approximately 90% occur only once, and less than 5.5% lies in the top ten. V is TRBV2 and J is TRBJ1-1; TRBD1 agrees at 8 bases. The source is an adult in good health. Specimen: peripheral blood, collected on day 0 of AZD1222 vaccination. For the CDR3, the DNA is TGTGCCATTAAGACAGGGGAGTACACTGAAGCTTTCTTT. Translating it yields CAIKTGEYTEAFF. The entire variable domain, with the rest obtained from reference TRBV2 and TRBJ1-1, is as follows: EPEVTQTPSHQVTQMGQEVILRCVPISNHLYFYWYRQILGQKVEFLVSFYNNEISEKSEIFDDQFSVERPDGSNFTLKIRSTKLEDSAMYFCAIKTGEYTEAFFGQGTRLTVV.